Listed here are 20 T cell receptor beta chains from one sample, sequenced in a study of blood T cell repertoires in COVID-19. TCRdb keeps only in-frame clones here, not all; method: immunoSEQ multiplex PCR. Here the sample spans about 110,000 clones, 84% being singletons. The material sequenced was peripheral blood. The receptors come from a woman aged 60-75 years with acute or convalescent COVID-19.

This clone was observed once. The chain is built from TRBV3-1 (or the pseudogene TRBV3-2) and TRBJ2-1; no definite D call. Trimming stripped 2 bases from V and 7 bases from J, with 6 bases between. The CDR3 loop spans 12 amino acids. In germline, CDR1 is LGHDT, CDR2 YNNKEL (reference sequence). The CDR3 loop reads CASSQTRNEQFF. In nucleotides, the CDR3 is TGTGCCAGCAGCCAAACCAGGAATGAGCAGTTCTTC.

V gene TRBV5-1 combines with J gene TRBJ2-2; D might be TRBD2 (6 bases). The CDR3 runs to 15 residues. V was cut by 5 bases and J by 2 bases, with 13 bases left in between. CDR1 and CDR2 from the germline V gene are SGHRS and YFSETQ. DNA of the CDR3: TGCGCCAGCAGGCCGATTAGCGGCAACACCGGGGAGCTGTTTTTT. Amino acids: CASRPISGNTGELFF.

The rearrangement uses TRBV19 and TRBJ2-3; D may be TRBD2 (6 bases). Germline V gene lookup returns CDR1 LNHDA and CDR2 SQIVND (reference sequence). This CDR3 comprises 14 residues. The V end lost 2 bases, the J end lost 3 bases, and 9 bases lay between the germline ends. The CDR3 DNA reads as TGTGCCAGTAGTATAAGGCTAGCGACAGATACGCAGTATTTT. Its translation is CASSIRLATDTQYF. The entire variable domain, with the rest obtained from reference TRBV19 and TRBJ2-3, is as follows: DGGITQSPKYLFRKEGQNVTLSCEQNLNHDAMYWYRQDPGQGLRLIYYSQIVNDFQKGDIAEGYSVSREKKESFPLTVTSAQKNPTAFYLCASSIRLATDTQYFGPGTRLTVL.

This clone has just one count. The V call is TRBV11-2, the J call TRBJ1-5; D call uncertain. The CDR3 contains 13 residues. Germline V gene lookup returns CDR1 SGHAT and CDR2 FQNNGV. V was pared by 5 bases and J by 4 bases, with 9 bases between. The CDR3 region is CASSLGRNQPQHF. The CDR3 DNA reads as TGTGCCAGCAGCCTTGGGAGGAATCAGCCCCAGCATTTT.

This chain uses TRBV19 with TRBJ1-5, with D possibly being TRBD1 (5 bases). Germline V gives CDR1 LNHDA, CDR2 SQIVND (reference sequence). Trimming pared 6 bases from V and 0 bases from J, leaving 12 bases between. The CDR3 loop spans 15 amino acids. For the CDR3, the DNA is TGTGCCAGTAGCATTACCCAGGGTAGCAATCAGCCCCAGCATTTT. It yields the protein CASSITQGSNQPQHF.

The J gene is TRBJ1-2, the V gene TRBV27, with 7 bases matching TRBD1. Looked up from germline, CDR1 is MNHEY and CDR2 is SMNVEV (reference sequence). Germline trimming cut 4 bases from V and 7 bases from J; bases unmatched to any gene: 12. CDR3 length equals 15 residues. Written as DNA, the CDR3 is TGTGCCAGCAGTTATGAGAGGGGGCGCCTGGGTGGCTACACCTTC. Amino acid sequence: CASSYERGRLGGYTF.

This rearrangement joins TRBV19 to TRBJ1-5; 7 nucleotides line up with TRBD1. CDR3 length: 15 residues. Trimming cost V 4 bases and J 3 bases; bases outside gene matches: 6. CDR1 is LNHDA, CDR2 SQIVND, per germline (reference sequence). The CDR3, as DNA: TGTGCCAGTAGTACTACAGGGGCGTTCAATCAGCCCCAGCATTTT. Protein product: CASSTTGAFNQPQHF.

V gene TRBV11-2 combines with J gene TRBJ2-7; weak D call: TRBD2 (6 bases). Per germline, CDR1 SGHAT and CDR2 FQNNGV. There are 15 residues in the CDR3. V shed 2 bases and J shed 5 bases, with 16 bases lying between them. CDR3 DNA: TGTGCCAGCAGCTTAAGTTGGCTAGCGATTAACGAGCAGTACTTC. Its protein product is CASSLSWLAINEQYF.

The chain joins TRBV18 to TRBJ2-2; D not certain. Trimming shortened V by 2 bases and J by 6 bases, and 7 bases separated the two germline ends. The CDR3 has 13 residues. Germline loops: CDR1 KGHSH, CDR2 LQKENI. The CDR3 here is CASSPTPSGELFF. The DNA for the CDR3 is TGTGCCAGCTCACCAACTCCATCCGGGGAGCTGTTTTTT.

The chain uses TRBV6-5 and TRBJ1-5; 7 bases match TRBD1. This CDR3 comprises 15 residues. Germline V gene lookup returns CDR1 MNHEY and CDR2 SVGAGI. The V and J ends lost 5 bases and 7 bases, in that order; junction bases with no gene match: 11. The DNA of the CDR3 is TGTGCCAGCAGTACTCGTAGGGGGCAAGGGCAGCCCCAGCATTTT. Protein product: CASSTRRGQGQPQHF.

This clone was observed once. The rearrangement uses TRBV7-3 and TRBJ2-7, with 14 bases lining up with TRBD2. The CDR3 extends over 15 amino acids. The junction had 6 bases not matched to a gene; V was cut back by 5 bases and J by 6 bases. The germline CDR1 and CDR2 sequences are SGHTA and FQGTGA. CDR3 amino acids: CASSPGLAGVGEQYF. The CDR3 DNA reads as TGTGCCAGCAGCCCGGGACTAGCGGGAGTAGGCGAGCAGTACTTC.

This clone was picked up one time. The chain employs TRBV29-1 and TRBJ1-6; 7 bases map to TRBD1. The germline CDR1 and CDR2 sequences are SQVTM and ANQGSEA. V dropped 4 bases and J dropped 6; count of bases not matched to a gene: 3. The CDR3 is 13 amino acids. CDR3 in DNA: TGCAGCGTTGGTGACAGGGTTAATTCACCCCTCCACTTT. Its translation: CSVGDRVNSPLHF.

This clone has just one count. V and J are TRBV6-4 and TRBJ2-3; the match to TRBD2 covers 11 bases. This CDR3 is 19 amino acids long. Germline-derived CDR1 and CDR2 are MRHNA and SNTAGT. The V and J ends lost 6 bases and 0 bases, in that order; junction bases with no gene match: 14. Written as DNA, the CDR3 is TGTGCCAGCAGCGCCGGAGGACTAGCGGGTCTCGGTAGCACAGATACGCAGTATTTT. This encodes CASSAGGLAGLGSTDTQYF.

The V call is TRBV19, the J call TRBJ2-3; D is possibly TRBD1 (6 bases). The V end was cut by 4 bases, the J end by 0 bases, with 11 bases between. From germline, CDR1 is LNHDA and CDR2 SQIVND (reference sequence). This CDR3 contains 15 residues. CDR3 amino acids: CASSTTGQSTDTQYF. The CDR3 bases are TGTGCCAGTAGTACGACAGGACAAAGCACAGATACGCAGTATTTT. The full variable domain, its missing parts supplied by reference TRBV19 and TRBJ2-3, is DGGITQSPKYLFRKEGQNVTLSCEQNLNHDAMYWYRQDPGQGLRLIYYSQIVNDFQKGDIAEGYSVSREKKESFPLTVTSAQKNPTAFYLCASSTTGQSTDTQYFGPGTRLTVL.

The V gene is TRBV27, the J gene TRBJ2-2; 11 bases agree with TRBD2. The germline V gene encodes CDR1 MNHEY and CDR2 SMNVEV (reference sequence). The CDR3 is 20 residues long. With V trimmed by 4 bases and J by 6 bases, 19 bases remained unmatched. The CDR3, as DNA: TGTGCCAGCAGTTCCAAAACAGGGACTCCGGGACTAGCGGCACCCGGGGAGCTGTTTTTT. This codes for CASSSKTGTPGLAAPGELFF.

The V call is TRBV18, the J call TRBJ1-1; a weak D match, TRBD1 (6 bases). The germline V gene has CDR1 KGHSH and CDR2 LQKENI. V was clipped by 6 bases and J by 7 bases, with 12 bases between them. The CDR3 is made up of 12 amino acids. The CDR3 DNA reads as TGTGCCAGCTCTCCATCAGGGGATGAAGCTTTCTTT. Translation: CASSPSGDEAFF.

As for this clone: The junction does not match germline at one end; this may be a read error. Different DNA sequences within this sample yield the same CDR3. The genes are TRBV10-1 and TRBJ2-7; TRBD2 aligns across 8 bases. The CDR3 runs 16 residues. CDR1 WNHNN and CDR2 SYGVQD come from the germline V gene (reference sequence). The CDR3 DNA sequence: TGCGCCAGCAGCTCCGCACCAGCGGGGGCAGGCTACGAGCAGTATTTC. It yields the protein CASSSAPAGAGYEQYF.

The V gene is TRBV3-1 (or the pseudogene TRBV3-2), the J gene TRBJ1-1, with 7 positions matching TRBD1. CDR3 size: 14 residues. From germline, CDR1 is LGHDT and CDR2 YNNKEL (reference sequence). Trimming took 1 base from V and 4 from J; bases not matched to a gene: 3. The CDR3 here is CASSQGDRSTEAFF. The CDR3 coding sequence is TGTGCCAGCAGCCAAGGGGACAGAAGCACTGAAGCTTTCTTT.

The chain recombines TRBV6-5 with TRBJ1-2; possible D gene TRBD1, 5 bases. CDR1 and CDR2 (germline): MNHEY, SVGAGI. The V end was cut by 5 bases, the J end by 5 bases, with 15 bases between. The CDR3 spans 14 residues. CDR3 coding DNA: TGTGCCAGCAGTATCGAGACAGACCATTATGGCTACACCTTC. This translates into CASSIETDHYGYTF.

The rearrangement uses TRBV4-1 and TRBJ2-1; 7 positions agree with TRBD2. This CDR3 comprises 17 residues. V lost 5 bases and J lost 2; bases outside the gene matches: 12. Germline lookup yields CDR1 MGHRA and CDR2 YSYEKL. The CDR3 spells CASSGGAGDGTYNEQFF. In DNA, the CDR3 is TGCGCCAGCAGCGGCGGCGCGGGGGACGGGACCTACAATGAGCAGTTCTTC.